The 27 T cell receptor beta chains reported below all come from one sample, sequenced in a study of T cell changes during pregnancy in multiple sclerosis. Generated by immunoSEQ multiplex PCR, the TCRdb table keeps only in-frame clones and is missing some. This table has under 40,000 clones, 93% appearing once. The input for sequencing was CD8+ T cells from peripheral blood mononuclear cells, taken in the third trimester of pregnancy. Receptors originate from a female donor with multiple sclerosis, enrolled in a pregnancy study.

The chain is built from TRBV9 and TRBJ2-1, with 8 bases lining up with TRBD2. The V segment lost 2 bases and the J segment 10 bases; nucleotides outside the gene matches: 8. Germline V CDR1 and CDR2: SGDLS, YYNGEE. The CDR3 contains 14 residues. CDR3 region: CASSVAGGGNEQFF. In DNA form, the CDR3 reads TGTGCCAGCAGCGTGGCCGGGGGGGGAAACGAGCAGTTCTTC.

The CDR3 DNA follows: TGTGCCAGCAGTTTATATTCAGGGAAGGGTAATCAGCCCCAGCATTTT. This gives the protein CASSLYSGKGNQPQHF. This rearrangement joins TRBV27 to TRBJ1-5; tentative D call: TRBD1 (5 bases). Per germline, CDR1 MNHEY and CDR2 SMNVEV (reference sequence). The CDR3 has 16 amino acids. Trimming took off 1 base at V and 4 bases at J, with 14 bases between the two ends.

V and J are TRBV5-4 and TRBJ2-1; 7 nucleotides align to TRBD1. CDR3 size: 15 residues. Germline V gene data show CDR1 as SGHNT and CDR2 as YYREEE (reference sequence). After removal of 4 bases from V and 7 bases from J, the junction contained 11 bases not matched to a gene. CDR3: CASSDRTGPHNEQFF. CDR3 DNA sequence: TGTGCCAGCAGCGACCGGACAGGCCCCCATAATGAGCAGTTCTTC.

The genes are TRBV5-4 and TRBJ2-7, with D possibly TRBD1 on 5 matching bases. CDR1 is SGHNT and CDR2 is YYREEE in the germline V gene (reference sequence). Trimming cost V 0 bases and J 0 bases, with 13 bases left between them. The CDR3 loop spans 16 amino acids. The chain's CDR3 is CASSLGPQGTSYEQYF. The CDR3 bases are TGTGCCAGCAGCTTGGGCCCCCAGGGTACCTCCTACGAGCAGTACTTC. Looking up the rest from reference TRBV5-4 and TRBJ2-7 gives the full variable domain: ETGVTQSPTHLIKTRGQQVTLRCSSQSGHNTVSWYQQALGQGPQFIFQYYREEENGRGNFPPRFSGLQFPNYSSELNVNALELDDSALYLCASSLGPQGTSYEQYFGPGTRLTVT.

This clone is a singleton in its sample. This rearrangement joins TRBV7-9 to TRBJ1-1; tentative D call: TRBD1 (6 bases). Trimming stripped 5 bases from V and 6 bases from J, with 25 bases between. CDR3 length equals 17 residues. Germline CDR1 SEHNR, CDR2 FQNEAQ (reference sequence). The CDR3 nucleotides read TGTGCCAGCAGCCCCAGCCACGCAGGGGCGAGTAACGCTGAAGCTTTCTTT. Translated, it gives CASSPSHAGASNAEAFF.

This sequence joins TRBV5-1 and TRBJ2-7; D not certain. Looked up from germline, CDR1 is SGHRS and CDR2 is YFSETQ. The CDR3 covers 12 residues. Trimming cost V 0 bases and J 6 bases, with 7 bases left between them. The CDR3 here is CASSLGRFEQYF. CDR3 in DNA: TGCGCCAGCAGCTTGGGCAGGTTCGAGCAGTACTTC.

The CDR3: CSAETGSYGYTF. For the CDR3, the DNA is TGCAGCGCCGAAACGGGAAGCTATGGCTACACCTTC. This chain uses TRBV29-1 with TRBJ1-2; D unresolved. The CDR3 contains 12 residues. The germline V gene has CDR1 SQVTM and CDR2 ANQGSEA. V was cut by 7 bases and J by 4 bases, with 13 bases left in between.

CDR3 sequence: CASRGTANSPLHF. CDR3 coding DNA: TGTGCCAGCAGGGGCACTGCGAATTCACCCCTCCACTTT. J is TRBJ1-6 and V is TRBV2; no clear D. The CDR3 is 13 residues long. The V end was cut by 6 bases, the J end by 7 bases, with 10 bases between. The germline V gene encodes CDR1 SNHLY and CDR2 FYNNEI.

This chain uses TRBV18 with TRBJ1-1; 7 nucleotides line up with TRBD1. Germline V gene sequence: CDR1 KGHSH, CDR2 LQKENI. The CDR3 loop spans 13 amino acids. The junction had 5 bases not matched to a gene; V was cut back by 2 bases and J by 8 bases. The DNA of the CDR3 is TGTGCCAGCTCACCAGGTCAGGGGGGAGAAGCTTTCTTT. Translated: CASSPGQGGEAFF.

The V and J genes are TRBV5-1 and TRBJ1-1; D remains unclear. Germline V gene sequence: CDR1 SGHRS, CDR2 YFSETQ. This CDR3 has 15 residues. V was cut by 0 bases and J by 1 base, with 10 bases left in between. CDR3 residues: CASSLAGLQNTEAFF. Here the CDR3 DNA reads TGCGCCAGCAGCTTGGCGGGTCTACAGAACACTGAAGCTTTCTTT. Based on the CDR3 plus reference TRBV5-1 and TRBJ1-1, the full variable domain is KAGVTQTPRYLIKTRGQQVTLSCSPISGHRSVSWYQQTPGQGLQFLFEYFSETQRNKGNFPGRFSGRQFSNSRSEMNVSTLELGDSALYLCASSLAGLQNTEAFFGQGTRLTVV.

The gene calls are TRBV4-2 and TRBJ2-2; D possibly corresponds to TRBD1 (6 bases). The V gene's germline CDR1 is LGHNA and CDR2 YNFKEQ. V was cut by 6 bases and J by 5 bases, with 16 bases left in between. The CDR3 sequence is 15 residues long. CDR3 in amino acids: CASREDTGLTGELFF. CDR3 bases: TGTGCCAGCAGAGAGGATACAGGGCTTACCGGGGAGCTGTTTTTT.

The chain has TRBV10-2 and TRBJ1-1; D gene unclear. Germline CDR1 is WSHSY and CDR2 is SAAADI. The CDR3 is made up of 14 amino acids. Trimming took off 2 bases at V and 3 bases at J, with 10 bases between the two ends. CDR3 DNA: TGCGCCAGCAGTGAGATAGGGAGGGACACTGAAGCTTTCTTT. It is translated as CASSEIGRDTEAFF.

The chain carries TRBV15 and TRBJ1-4; 7 positions match TRBD1. The CDR3 length is 15 residues. Unmatched junction bases numbered 8, after V lost 3 bases and J lost 7 bases. From germline, CDR1 is LNHNV and CDR2 YYDKDF (reference sequence). The CDR3 region is CATSSRQGLTEKLFF. The CDR3 region has the DNA TGTGCCACCAGCAGTAGACAGGGTCTGACTGAAAAACTGTTTTTT.

The chain recombines TRBV4-1 with TRBJ1-1; D might be TRBD1 (5 bases). CDR1 and CDR2 from the germline V gene are MGHRA and YSYEKL. With 3 bases removed from V and 0 bases from J, the gap between germline ends came to 17 bases. CDR3 size: 17 residues. The CDR3 DNA follows: TGCGCCAGCAGCCAGGGGCAGTGGGAAACGATGAACACTGAAGCTTTCTTT. Protein sequence: CASSQGQWETMNTEAFF.

V usage is TRBV30 and J usage is TRBJ2-7, with D tentatively TRBD1 (6 bases). The V end lost 3 bases, the J end lost 4 bases, and 19 bases lay between the germline ends. This CDR3 contains 15 residues. Looked up from germline, CDR1 is GTSNPN and CDR2 is SVGIG (reference sequence). CDR3 loop: CAWRGLDRSPYEQYF. For the CDR3, the DNA is TGTGCCTGGAGAGGGCTAGACAGGAGCCCATACGAGCAGTACTTC.

The chain joins TRBV6-5 to TRBJ2-5; TRBD1 matches 8 bases. There are 16 residues in the CDR3. Germline-derived CDR1 and CDR2 are MNHEY and SVGAGI. Germline trimming cut 4 bases from V and 1 base from J; bases unmatched to any gene: 8. The CDR3 coding sequence is TGTGCCAGCAGTTTTTCCCAAGGACAGGGCCAAGAGACCCAGTACTTC. This translates into CASSFSQGQGQETQYF.

The V and J genes are TRBV7-6 and TRBJ2-3; no definite D call. Germline-derived CDR1 and CDR2 are SGHVS and FNYEAQ. Trimming took off 5 bases at V and 4 bases at J, with 10 bases between the two ends. The CDR3 has 13 amino acids. The CDR3 region is CASSASPADTQYF. CDR3 nucleotides: TGTGCCAGCAGCGCGAGCCCTGCAGATACGCAGTATTTT.

This clone appeared once. The chain is built from TRBV19 and TRBJ1-1; weak D call: TRBD1 (6 bases). CDR1 is LNHDA and CDR2 is SQIVND in the germline V gene (reference sequence). The CDR3 has 14 amino acids. The V end was cut by 7 bases, the J end by 2 bases, with 14 bases between. For the CDR3, the DNA is TGTGCCAGTAATCCAGGGGCTATAAACACTGAAGCTTTCTTT. Protein: CASNPGAINTEAFF. The full variable domain, its missing parts supplied by reference TRBV19 and TRBJ1-1, is DGGITQSPKYLFRKEGQNVTLSCEQNLNHDAMYWYRQDPGQGLRLIYYSQIVNDFQKGDIAEGYSVSREKKESFPLTVTSAQKNPTAFYLCASNPGAINTEAFFGQGTRLTVV.

CDR3 sequence (DNA): TGCGCCAGCAGCGCCGAGCGGGACGGCATTTACTATGGCTACACCTTC. The encoded protein is CASSAERDGIYYGYTF. This chain links TRBV5-1 with TRBJ1-2; possible D gene TRBD1, 5 bases. The CDR3 has 16 amino acids. Germline lookup yields CDR1 SGHRS and CDR2 YFSETQ. V was cut by 4 bases and J by 3 bases, with 19 bases left in between.

V is TRBV9 and J is TRBJ1-1; D remains ambiguous. The germline V gene encodes CDR1 SGDLS and CDR2 YYNGEE. V dropped 3 bases and J dropped 1 base, with 7 bases sitting between them. The CDR3 runs 13 residues. This CDR3 is CASSGTQNTEAFF. The DNA of the CDR3 is TGTGCCAGCAGCGGAACACAGAACACTGAAGCTTTCTTT.

This clone occurred once. The chain recombines TRBV6-1 with TRBJ2-1; 9 nucleotides line up with TRBD2. Germline loops: CDR1 MNHNS, CDR2 SASEGT. CDR3 length: 15 residues. J lost 8 bases, V lost 9 bases, and 14 bases had no gene match. This chain's CDR3 is CASLFQAGGSDEQFF. The CDR3 region has the DNA TGTGCCAGTCTGTTCCAGGCGGGGGGGAGCGATGAGCAGTTCTTC.

In this sample, this clone turned up once. This CDR3 reads CSVEAEVNNEQFF. The CDR3 nucleotides read TGCAGCGTTGAGGCAGAAGTGAACAATGAGCAGTTCTTC. The chain recombines TRBV29-1 with TRBJ2-1; D ambiguous. Germline CDR1 reads SQVTM; CDR2 reads ANQGSEA. V shed 3 bases and J shed 5 bases, with 11 bases lying between them. The CDR3 length is 13 residues.

This chain connects TRBV13 to TRBJ2-7, with D possibly TRBD2 on 5 matching bases. The CDR3 consists of 15 residues. Deletions cut 5 bases from V and 7 bases from J, with 21 bases between. Germline CDR1 and CDR2: PRHDT and FYEKMQ (reference sequence). Here the CDR3 reads CASSHREGDQQEQYF. CDR3 coding DNA: TGTGCCAGCAGCCACCGAGAGGGCGACCAACAAGAGCAGTACTTC.

The gene calls are TRBV5-4 and TRBJ1-2, with D possibly matching TRBD1 (5 bases). The CDR3 length is 13 residues. Trimming shortened V by 2 bases and J by 5 bases, and 10 bases separated the two germline ends. CDR1 is SGHNT and CDR2 is YYREEE in the germline V gene (reference sequence). CDR3 sequence (DNA): TGTGCCAGCAGCTTTTGGGGGGGGTATGGCTACACCTTC. It codes for CASSFWGGYGYTF.

The rearrangement joins TRBV13 to TRBJ1-3; 7 nucleotides align to TRBD1. This CDR3 is 16 amino acids long. V was pared by 2 bases and J by 0 bases, with 4 bases of the junction left unmatched. Looked up from germline, CDR1 is PRHDT and CDR2 is FYEKMQ (reference sequence). CDR3 sequence reads: CASSLNRGVSGNTIYF. The CDR3 DNA reads as TGTGCCAGCAGCTTAAACAGGGGCGTCTCTGGAAACACCATATATTTT.

This clone was detected only once. The chain is built from TRBV5-6 and TRBJ1-1, with D unclear. Looked up from germline, CDR1 is SGHDT and CDR2 is YYEEEE. CDR3 length: 12 residues. Trimming took off 3 bases at V and 3 bases at J, with 6 bases between the two ends. CDR3 sequence reads: CASSYSHTEAFF. Here the CDR3 DNA reads TGTGCCAGCAGCTACAGCCACACTGAAGCTTTCTTT.

The chain recombines TRBV13 with TRBJ1-4, with 9 bases that match TRBD1. Trimming took 5 bases from V and 3 from J; bases not matched to a gene: 7. Germline V CDR1 and CDR2: PRHDT, FYEKMQ (reference sequence). The CDR3 runs 16 residues. For the CDR3, the DNA is TGTGCCAGCAGCGAGGGACAGGGTTTGGCTAATGAAAAACTGTTTTTT. It specifies CASSEGQGLANEKLFF. Supplemented by reference TRBV13 and TRBJ1-4, the full variable domain reads AAGVIQSPRHLIKEKRETATLKCYPIPRHDTVYWYQQGPGQDPQFLISFYEKMQSDKGSIPDRFSAQQFSDYHSELNMSSLELGDSALYFCASSEGQGLANEKLFFGSGTQLSVL.